The rows below give T cell receptor beta chains drawn from one sample of a study of T-cell reconstitution after alpha-beta-depleted transplantation in children. TCRdb itself ran the PCR reads through MiXCR, one entry per CDR3 protein. The table includes about 980,000 distinct CDR3 sequences, less than 30% detected once. Here the sequenced sample was PBMCs, mostly from graft donor cells, taken 360 days after TCRalphabeta/CD19-depleted stem cell transplant. These receptors all stem from a boy less than two years old who had a stem cell transplant for SCID, so the T cells may come from the graft donor. The CDR3 runs from the conserved cysteine through the conserved F or W. Each record gives: CDR3 length, clone size, D gene, J gene, V gene, CDR3 DNA, CDR3 protein. D genes are given only for firm matches. Only part of the rows carry a size: once, few, many, or a class if the clone is expanded.

length: 14
size: -
D: TRBD1
J: TRBJ2-7
V: TRBV18
DNA: TGTGCCAGCCTTAGGGGGCTCCCCCAAGAAGAGCAGTACTTC
CDR3: CASLRGLPQEEQYF

length: 15
size: few
D: -
J: TRBJ2-1
V: TRBV20-1
DNA: TGCAGTGCTAGAGATATCTTCCCTACCTACAATGAGCAGTTCTTC
CDR3: CSARDIFPTYNEQFF

length: 15
size: few
D: -
J: TRBJ2-1
V: TRBV5-6
DNA: TGTGCCAGCAGCTTGGTAAGCTACTCCTACAATGAGCAGTTCTTC
CDR3: CASSLVSYSYNEQFF

length: 16
size: -
D: -
J: TRBJ1-3
V: TRBV4-1
DNA: TGCGCCAGCAGCCCGACAGTTCAGAGCTCTGGAAACACCATATATTTT
CDR3: CASSPTVQSSGNTIYF

length: 14
size: -
D: -
J: TRBJ2-3
V: TRBV10-3
DNA: TGTGCCATCAGGCGGGGTACATTGGCAGATACGCAGTATTTT
CDR3: CAIRRGTLADTQYF

length: 13
size: -
D: -
J: TRBJ2-5
V: TRBV25-1
DNA: TGTGCCAGCAGTCAGTGGGAACGAGAGACCCAGTACTTC
CDR3: CASSQWERETQYF

length: 15
size: few
D: TRBD1
J: TRBJ2-7
V: TRBV5-1
DNA: TGCGCCAGCAGCTGGGACAGTCTGGAGTCCTACGAGCAGTACTTC
CDR3: CASSWDSLESYEQYF

length: 13
size: -
D: -
J: TRBJ2-6
V: TRBV12-3/TRBV12-4
DNA: TGTGCCAGCAAGAACTCTGGGGCCAACGTCCTGACTTTC
CDR3: CASKNSGANVLTF

length: 16
size: -
D: -
J: TRBJ2-1
V: TRBV12-3/TRBV12-4
DNA: TGTGCCAGCACCCCGAGCGGACAGGGAGGGCTAAATGAGCAGTTCTTC
CDR3: CASTPSGQGGLNEQFF

length: 11
size: -
D: -
J: TRBJ2-1
V: TRBV5-1
DNA: TGCGCCAGCAGCTCTAGTTGGGAGCAGTTCTTC
CDR3: CASSSSWEQFF

length: 15
size: few
D: -
J: TRBJ1-4
V: TRBV25-1
DNA: TGTGCCAGCAGTGAGGGGTCTGCAACTAATGAAAAACTGTTTTTT
CDR3: CASSEGSATNEKLFF

length: 15
size: many
D: TRBD2
J: TRBJ2-7
V: TRBV25-1
DNA: TGTGCCAGCAGGCCCTCCGGGACTAATTACTACGAGCAGTACTTC
CDR3: CASRPSGTNYYEQYF

length: 13
size: many
D: -
J: TRBJ2-7
V: TRBV12-3/TRBV12-4
DNA: TGTGCCAGCAGTTTAATGCCCACCTACGAGCAGTACTTC
CDR3: CASSLMPTYEQYF

length: 12
size: -
D: -
J: TRBJ2-5
V: TRBV20-1
DNA: TGCAGTGCTAGACCCGGGCTTGAGACCCAGTACTTC
CDR3: CSARPGLETQYF

length: 15
size: -
D: -
J: TRBJ1-4
V: TRBV7-9
DNA: TGTGCCAGCAGTCTCAGGGACGGATTTAATGAAAAACTGTTTTTT
CDR3: CASSLRDGFNEKLFF

length: 13
size: -
D: -
J: TRBJ1-1
V: TRBV7-2
DNA: TGTGCCAGCGGACTACGGTTGAACACTGAAGCTTTCTTT
CDR3: CASGLRLNTEAFF

length: 16
size: -
D: -
J: TRBJ1-1
V: TRBV12-3/TRBV12-4
DNA: TGTGCCAGCAGTTTTTTGCGAGGGCTGGGGGACACTGAAGCTTTCTTT
CDR3: CASSFLRGLGDTEAFF

length: 13
size: -
D: -
J: TRBJ2-7
V: TRBV12-3/TRBV12-4
DNA: TGTGCCAGCAGTTGGCAGGGGGAGGGCGAGCAGTACTTC
CDR3: CASSWQGEGEQYF

length: 15
size: -
D: -
J: TRBJ2-7
V: TRBV2
DNA: TGTGCCAGCAGTGAAAGTTCGACCTTCTCCTACGAGCAGTACTTC
CDR3: CASSESSTFSYEQYF

length: 15
size: once
D: -
J: TRBJ2-4
V: TRBV27
DNA: TGTGCCAGCAGTTTATCTGGGCCTCCTGAAAACATTCAGTACTTC
CDR3: CASSLSGPPENIQYF